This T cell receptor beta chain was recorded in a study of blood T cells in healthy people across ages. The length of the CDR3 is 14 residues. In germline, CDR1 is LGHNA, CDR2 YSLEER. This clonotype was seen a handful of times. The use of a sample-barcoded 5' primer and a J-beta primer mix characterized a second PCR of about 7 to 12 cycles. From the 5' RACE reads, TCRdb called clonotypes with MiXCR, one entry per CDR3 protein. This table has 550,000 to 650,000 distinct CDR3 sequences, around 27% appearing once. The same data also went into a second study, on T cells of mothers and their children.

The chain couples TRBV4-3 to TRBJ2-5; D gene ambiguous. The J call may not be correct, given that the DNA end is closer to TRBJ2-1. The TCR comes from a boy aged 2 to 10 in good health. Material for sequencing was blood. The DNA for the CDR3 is TGCGCCAGCAGCCAAGATGGCTCTAGCAATGAGCAGTTCTTC. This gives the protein CASSQDGSSNEQFF.